These 27 T cell receptor beta chains were all obtained from the same sample, sequenced in a study of CD8 T cells in Susac syndrome. Random hexamers were used to reverse transcribe the RNA input (about 0.5 to 1 ug). TCRdb re-called the immunoSEQ multiplex PCR reads with MiXCR, one entry per CDR3 protein. Here the sample spans roughly 130,000 distinct CDR3 sequences, around 96% being singletons. Sequencing was done on a sample of CD4+ T cells from PBMCs. Receptor source: a human donor in good health.

V gene TRBV27 combines with J gene TRBJ1-5; 9 nucleotides line up with TRBD1. Germline trimming cut 4 bases from V and 5 bases from J; bases unmatched to any gene: 6. The CDR3 runs 15 residues. Germline V gene data show CDR1 as MNHEY and CDR2 as SMNVEV (reference sequence). CDR3 in amino acids: CASSSWDRADQPQHF. CDR3 nucleotide sequence: TGTGCCAGCAGTTCCTGGGACAGGGCCGATCAGCCCCAGCATTTT.

Here the CDR3 reads CASSPGLAQSSYNEQFF. CDR3 coding DNA: TGCGCCAGCAGCCCCGGGCTAGCGCAGAGCTCCTACAATGAGCAGTTCTTC. The gene calls are TRBV4-1 and TRBJ2-1; D is perhaps TRBD2 (6 bases). Trimming took 4 bases from V and 0 from J, leaving 16 bases between them. Germline V gives CDR1 MGHRA, CDR2 YSYEKL. The CDR3 has 17 amino acids.

V is TRBV28 and J is TRBJ2-7; perhaps TRBD2 as D (6 bases). Trimming removed 8 bases from V and 6 bases from J, with 14 bases in between. This CDR3 has 12 residues. Per germline, CDR1 MDHEN and CDR2 SYDVKM. In DNA, the CDR3 is TGTGCCAGCTCACTATCCGGGGGCGAGCAGTACTTC. Amino acids: CASSLSGGEQYF.

V is TRBV29-1 and J is TRBJ2-5; no clear D. The V end was cut by 4 bases, the J end by 4 bases, with 7 bases between. Germline assignment: CDR1 SQVTM and CDR2 ANQGSEA. The CDR3 covers 11 residues. CDR3 protein: CSVGPGETQYF. CDR3 DNA: TGCAGCGTTGGTCCGGGAGAGACCCAGTACTTC.

This clonotype was recorded once. The chain uses TRBV3-1 and TRBJ1-1; D not resolved. Germline CDR1 LGHDT, CDR2 YNNKEL (reference sequence). The CDR3 totals 17 residues. Trimming removed 0 bases from V and 0 bases from J, with 14 bases in between. CDR3 nucleotide sequence: TGTGCCAGCAGCCAAGATAGGGATTATGGGATGAACACTGAAGCTTTCTTT. Translating gives CASSQDRDYGMNTEAFF.

This clonotype has just a few counts. The V gene is TRBV2, the J gene TRBJ1-5; D is unresolved. Per the germline V gene, CDR1 is SNHLY and CDR2 is FYNNEI. The CDR3 extends over 15 amino acids. The ends were cut back, 9 bases at V and 0 bases at J, with 15 bases in the middle. The DNA of the CDR3 is TGTGCCAGTGACCCCTCTAAGTATAGCAATCAGCCCCAGCATTTT. This sequence encodes CASDPSKYSNQPQHF.

The CDR3 reads CASSLSRGFNQPQHF. CDR3 sequence (DNA): TGTGCCAGCAGCTTATCTCGAGGGTTCAATCAGCCCCAGCATTTT. V gene TRBV7-6 combines with J gene TRBJ1-5; D call uncertain. The CDR3 is 15 residues long. Germline-derived CDR1 and CDR2 are SGHVS and FNYEAQ. Trimming removed 2 bases at V and 3 bases at J, with 11 bases between.

This chain links TRBV7-9 with TRBJ2-7, with 8 nucleotides matching TRBD2. After removal of 5 bases from V and 2 bases from J, the junction contained 8 bases not matched to a gene. In germline, CDR1 is SEHNR, CDR2 FQNEAQ (reference sequence). The CDR3 spans 15 residues. In DNA form, the CDR3 reads TGTGCCAGCAGCCCTCGGACTAGCAGAACCTACGAGCAGTACTTC. Its protein product is CASSPRTSRTYEQYF. Combining the CDR3 with reference TRBV7-9 and TRBJ2-7 gives the whole variable domain DTGVSQNPRHKITKRGQNVTFRCDPISEHNRLYWYRQTLGQGPEFLTYFQNEAQLEKSRLLSDRFSAERPKGSFSTLEIQRTEQGDSAMYLCASSPRTSRTYEQYFGPGTRLTVT.

This clonotype has only one observation. This rearrangement joins TRBV2 to TRBJ1-4; TRBD1 matches at 7 bases. The germline CDR1 and CDR2 sequences are SNHLY and FYNNEI. With 7 bases clipped from V and 0 bases from J, the junction kept 5 bases outside the gene matches. The CDR3 has 15 amino acids. CDR3 DNA: TGTGCCAGCAATGTCCAGGGGGCAACTAATGAAAAACTGTTTTTT. Its protein is CASNVQGATNEKLFF.

The chain employs TRBV30 and TRBJ1-5; D ambiguous. The CDR3 loop spans 14 amino acids. Germline values: CDR1 GTSNPN, CDR2 SVGIG (reference sequence). The V end lost 0 bases, the J end lost 3 bases, and 9 bases lay between the germline ends. CDR3 sequence: CAWSVVGSNQPQHF. As DNA, the CDR3 is TGTGCCTGGAGTGTAGTGGGCTCCAATCAGCCCCAGCATTTT.

The V gene is TRBV7-2, the J gene TRBJ2-7, with TRBD2 as a possible D gene (6 bases). CDR1 SGHTA and CDR2 FQGNSA come from the germline V gene. The length of the CDR3 is 15 residues. Trimming removed 5 bases at V and 3 bases at J, with 17 bases between. CDR3 protein: CASSLEGSAIYEQYF. As DNA, the CDR3 is TGTGCCAGCAGCCTGGAGGGTAGCGCGATCTACGAGCAGTACTTC. The full variable domain, in which reference TRBV7-2 and TRBJ2-7 provide the parts outside the CDR3, is GAGVSQSPSNKVTEKGKDVELRCDPISGHTALYWYRQSLGQGLEFLIYFQGNSAPDKSGLPSDRFSAERTGGSVSTLTIQRTQQEDSAVYLCASSLEGSAIYEQYFGPGTRLTVT.

The V call is TRBV28, the J call TRBJ1-4; no clear D. Trimming left V 4 bases short and J 7 bases short, with 19 bases between. The length of the CDR3 is 16 residues. Germline CDR1 and CDR2: MDHEN and SYDVKM. In DNA, the CDR3 is TGTGCCAGCAGTTCCTCCCGAGGGTGGGGTCGTGAAAAACTGTTTTTT. Translation: CASSSSRGWGREKLFF.

Only one count was recorded for this clonotype. The genes are TRBV6-5 and TRBJ2-2, with D hard to call. Germline V gene sequence: CDR1 MNHEY, CDR2 SVGAGI. The CDR3 runs to 15 residues. Trimming cost V 2 bases and J 2 bases, with 9 bases left between them. The CDR3 sequence is CASSYGLVNTGELFF. The CDR3 region has the DNA TGTGCCAGCAGTTACGGATTGGTAAACACCGGGGAGCTGTTTTTT.

V and J are TRBV6-5 and TRBJ1-1; D is ambiguous. V was cut by 7 bases and J by 2 bases, with 17 bases left in between. This CDR3 is 15 amino acids long. Germline V gene sequence: CDR1 MNHEY, CDR2 SVGAGI. The CDR3 spells CASIPPGSLNTEAFF. The CDR3 bases are TGTGCCAGCATCCCCCCGGGGTCTTTAAACACTGAAGCTTTCTTT.

V gene TRBV2 combines with J gene TRBJ2-1; no firm D call. Trimming took off 5 bases at V and 0 bases at J, with 14 bases between the two ends. There are 16 residues in the CDR3. From germline, CDR1 is SNHLY and CDR2 FYNNEI. The CDR3 nucleotides are TGTGCCAGCAGTAACCTCGACCCAAGCTCCTACAATGAGCAGTTCTTC. Residues: CASSNLDPSSYNEQFF. The whole variable domain, filled in from reference TRBV2 and TRBJ2-1, reads EPEVTQTPSHQVTQMGQEVILRCVPISNHLYFYWYRQILGQKVEFLVSFYNNEISEKSEIFDDQFSVERPDGSNFTLKIRSTKLEDSAMYFCASSNLDPSSYNEQFFGPGTRLTVL.

The gene calls are TRBV6-1 and TRBJ2-5, with 9 bases that match TRBD1. CDR3 length equals 15 residues. Germline V CDR1 and CDR2: MNHNS, SASEGT. V shed 4 bases, J shed 3 bases, and the junction held 6 bases outside the gene matches. CDR3 residues: CASSATGTGKETQYF. CDR3 in DNA: TGTGCCAGCAGTGCCACCGGGACAGGGAAAGAGACCCAGTACTTC.

The chain joins TRBV9 to TRBJ2-2; possible D gene TRBD2, 6 bases. V lost 4 bases to trimming and J lost 2 bases, with 9 bases between them. Germline V gene data show CDR1 as SGDLS and CDR2 as YYNGEE. The CDR3 is 14 residues long. DNA for the CDR3: TGTGCCAGCAGCCTTACTAGCAACACCGGGGAGCTGTTTTTT. It translates to CASSLTSNTGELFF.

The genes are TRBV2 and TRBJ2-6, with D uncertain. Germline CDR1 is SNHLY and CDR2 is FYNNEI. This CDR3 is built from 16 residues. Deletions cut 5 bases from V and 1 base from J, with 12 bases between. The CDR3 spells CASSSGKRSGANVLTF. The CDR3 DNA reads as TGTGCCAGCAGTTCAGGCAAGAGGTCTGGGGCCAACGTCCTGACTTTC.

V and J are TRBV5-1 and TRBJ2-1; 10 bases line up with TRBD1. Germline V lookup: CDR1 SGHRS, CDR2 YFSETQ. Trimming removed 0 bases from V and 7 bases from J; junction bases left unmatched: 4. This CDR3 spans 15 amino acids. The CDR3: CASSLEGQGWNEQFF. CDR3 in DNA: TGCGCCAGCAGCTTGGAGGGACAGGGGTGGAATGAGCAGTTCTTC.

This clonotype occurred once. The chain links TRBV27 to TRBJ2-7; D is possibly TRBD2 (6 bases). Germline CDR1 reads MNHEY; CDR2 reads SMNVEV (reference sequence). The CDR3 covers 14 residues. Trimming stripped 5 bases from V and 1 base from J, with 12 bases between. CDR3 sequence (DNA): TGTGCCAGCAGTCCCTTCGGGGGATCCTACGAGCAGTACTTC. Its translation: CASSPFGGSYEQYF.

The chain carries TRBV28 and TRBJ2-4; TRBD2 matches at 11 bases. The length of the CDR3 is 16 residues. Germline V gives CDR1 MDHEN, CDR2 SYDVKM. With 6 bases clipped from V and 7 bases from J, the junction kept 11 bases outside the gene matches. In DNA, the CDR3 is TGTGCCAGCAGGGCCGGGCTAGCGGGAGGTGATAACATTCAGTACTTC. This translates into CASRAGLAGGDNIQYF.

This chain connects TRBV5-1 to TRBJ2-1; 9 positions match TRBD2. Looked up from germline, CDR1 is SGHRS and CDR2 is YFSETQ. V dropped 3 bases and J dropped 2; count of bases not matched to a gene: 9. CDR3 length: 17 amino acids. The CDR3, as DNA: TGCGCCAGCAGCTATTCTCAGCGGGAGGTAACCTACAATGAGCAGTTCTTC. This encodes CASSYSQREVTYNEQFF.

This chain connects TRBV20-1 to TRBJ1-5; 9 bases align to TRBD1. Trimming cost V 4 bases and J 5 bases; bases outside gene matches: 6. Germline values: CDR1 DFQATT, CDR2 SNEGSKA (reference sequence). The length of the CDR3 is 14 residues. CDR3 nucleotide sequence: TGCAGTGCTATAGACAGGGGGGCGGATCAGCCCCAGCATTTT. This gives the protein CSAIDRGADQPQHF.

The chain employs TRBV29-1 and TRBJ2-6, with D possibly TRBD2 on 6 matching bases. The V end was cut by 6 bases, the J end by 8 bases, with 14 bases between. This CDR3 region has 13 residues. From germline, CDR1 is SQVTM and CDR2 ANQGSEA. Written as DNA, the CDR3 is TGCAGCGTCGCTAATCGGGGGACCAACGTCCTGACTTTC. Amino acid sequence: CSVANRGTNVLTF.

V usage is TRBV4-2 and J usage is TRBJ1-4, with D perhaps TRBD1 (5 bases). Germline CDR1 reads LGHNA; CDR2 reads YNFKEQ. The CDR3 is made up of 15 amino acids. Trimming removed 3 bases from V and 4 bases from J, with 12 bases in between. DNA of the CDR3: TGTGCCAGCAGCCAGCAGACAGACCTTAATGAAAAACTGTTTTTT. Its translation: CASSQQTDLNEKLFF.

V and J are TRBV30 and TRBJ2-7, with 10 positions matching TRBD1. With V trimmed by 0 bases and J by 2 bases, 4 bases remained unmatched. The CDR3 is 15 amino acids. CDR1 and CDR2 (germline): GTSNPN, SVGIG (reference sequence). This CDR3 is CAWSVGTGAAYEQYF. CDR3 bases: TGTGCCTGGAGTGTAGGGACAGGGGCCGCCTACGAGCAGTACTTC.

V and J are TRBV5-1 and TRBJ2-7; 9 nucleotides align to TRBD2. V lost 0 bases to trimming and J lost 5 bases; unmatched junction nucleotides: 6. Germline V lookup: CDR1 SGHRS, CDR2 YFSETQ. The CDR3 covers 15 residues. This CDR3 reads CASSLDSGSLDEQYF. For the CDR3, the DNA is TGCGCCAGCAGCTTGGATAGCGGGAGTCTGGACGAGCAGTACTTC.